This TCR beta chain was recorded in a study of T-cell memory formation after mild COVID-19. This clonotype came up a few times. Its specificity is not known. The CDR3 is 18 residues long. Trimming removed 1 base from V and 4 bases from J, with 22 bases in between. Study findings and constraints: Mostly located in CM and EM were contracting CD4+ clones, with contracting CD8+ clones located in EMRA. The pre-infection memory compartment contained some responding clones, suggesting cross-reactive memory joined.

TCR alpha and TCR beta cDNA libraries carrying sample barcodes and UMIs came from 5'RACE with constant-segment primers. One entry per CDR3 protein, called by TCRdb with MiXCR from the 5' RACE reads. Among roughly 480,000 distinct CDR3 sequences listed, roughly 25% were seen once. This receptor was identified in an adult woman who had mild COVID-19 (a few samples of this study predate the infection). Cell type and time point are not known. This chain uses TRBV23-1 with TRBJ2-5, with D perhaps matching TRBD2 (5 bases). TRBV23-1 belongs to the ORF category, with a function that is uncertain. Sequenced input: PBMCs or a T cell subset sorted from them (not recorded which). The CDR3 here is CASSQYPWRAEEAETQYF. CDR3 coding DNA: TGCGCCAGCAGTCAATACCCTTGGCGGGCCGAGGAAGCAGAGACCCAGTACTTC.